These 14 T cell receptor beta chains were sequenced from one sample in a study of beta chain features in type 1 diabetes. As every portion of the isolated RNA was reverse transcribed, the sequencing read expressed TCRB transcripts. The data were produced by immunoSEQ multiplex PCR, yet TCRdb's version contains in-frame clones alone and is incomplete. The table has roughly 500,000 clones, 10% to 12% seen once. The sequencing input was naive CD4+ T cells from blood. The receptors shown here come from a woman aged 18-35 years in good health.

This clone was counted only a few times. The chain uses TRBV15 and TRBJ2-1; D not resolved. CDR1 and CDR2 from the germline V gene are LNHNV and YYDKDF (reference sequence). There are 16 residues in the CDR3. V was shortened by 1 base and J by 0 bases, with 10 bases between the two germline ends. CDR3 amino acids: CATSRVGLTSYNEQFF. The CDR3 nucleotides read TGTGCCACCAGCAGAGTGGGGTTAACCTCCTACAATGAGCAGTTCTTC.

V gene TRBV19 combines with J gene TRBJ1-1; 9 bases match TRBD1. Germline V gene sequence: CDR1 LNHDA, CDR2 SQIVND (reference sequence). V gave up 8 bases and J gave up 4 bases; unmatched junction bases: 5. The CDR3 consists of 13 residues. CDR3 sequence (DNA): TGTGCCAGTCCGGACAGGGGAGGCACTGAAGCTTTCTTT. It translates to CASPDRGGTEAFF. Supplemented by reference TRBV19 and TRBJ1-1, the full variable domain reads DGGITQSPKYLFRKEGQNVTLSCEQNLNHDAMYWYRQDPGQGLRLIYYSQIVNDFQKGDIAEGYSVSREKKESFPLTVTSAQKNPTAFYLCASPDRGGTEAFFGQGTRLTVV.

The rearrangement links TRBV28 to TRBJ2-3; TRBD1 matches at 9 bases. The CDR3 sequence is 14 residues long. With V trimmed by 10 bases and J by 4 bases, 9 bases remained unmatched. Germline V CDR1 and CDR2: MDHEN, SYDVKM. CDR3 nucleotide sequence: TGTGCCACCGCTGACAGGGGGGGCCCAGATACGCAGTATTTT. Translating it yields CATADRGGPDTQYF.

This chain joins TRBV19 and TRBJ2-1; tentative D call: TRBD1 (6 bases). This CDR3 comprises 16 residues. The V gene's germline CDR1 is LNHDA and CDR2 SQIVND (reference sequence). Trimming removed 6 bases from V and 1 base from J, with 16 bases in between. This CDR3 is CASSTTGTPSYNEQFF. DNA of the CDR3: TGTGCCAGTAGCACTACTGGGACACCTTCCTACAATGAGCAGTTCTTC.

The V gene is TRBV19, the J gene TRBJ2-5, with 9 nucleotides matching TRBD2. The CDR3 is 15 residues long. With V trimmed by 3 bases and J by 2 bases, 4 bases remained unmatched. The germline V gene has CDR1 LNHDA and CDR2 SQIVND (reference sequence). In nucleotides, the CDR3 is TGTGCCAGTAGTATCTCTAGCGGGACGCAAGAGACCCAGTACTTC. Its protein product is CASSISSGTQETQYF.

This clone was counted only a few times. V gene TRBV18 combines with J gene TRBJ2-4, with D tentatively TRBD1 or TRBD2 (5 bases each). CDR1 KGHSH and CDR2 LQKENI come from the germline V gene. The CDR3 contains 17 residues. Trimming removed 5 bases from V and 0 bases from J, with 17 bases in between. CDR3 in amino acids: CASSTLGETIAKNIQYF. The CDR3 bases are TGTGCCAGCTCAACCCTGGGGGAGACCATAGCCAAAAACATTCAGTACTTC.

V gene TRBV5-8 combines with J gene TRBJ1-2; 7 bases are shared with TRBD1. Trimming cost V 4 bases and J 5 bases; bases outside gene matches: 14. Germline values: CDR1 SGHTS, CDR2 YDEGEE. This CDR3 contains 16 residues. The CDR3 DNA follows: TGTGCCAGCAGCGCCGACAGGGTGAGGAGGGGATATGGCTACACCTTC. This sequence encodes CASSADRVRRGYGYTF.

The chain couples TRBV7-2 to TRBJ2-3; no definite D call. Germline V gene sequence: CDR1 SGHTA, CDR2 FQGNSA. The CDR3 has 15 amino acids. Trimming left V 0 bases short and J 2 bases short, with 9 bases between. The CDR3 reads CASSLASLPTDTQYF. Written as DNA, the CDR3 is TGTGCCAGCAGCTTAGCTTCCTTGCCCACAGATACGCAGTATTTT.

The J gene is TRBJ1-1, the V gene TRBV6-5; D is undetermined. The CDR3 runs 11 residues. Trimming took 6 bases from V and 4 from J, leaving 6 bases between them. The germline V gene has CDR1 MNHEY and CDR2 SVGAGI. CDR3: CASSGVTEAFF. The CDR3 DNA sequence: TGTGCCAGCAGCGGGGTCACTGAAGCTTTCTTT.

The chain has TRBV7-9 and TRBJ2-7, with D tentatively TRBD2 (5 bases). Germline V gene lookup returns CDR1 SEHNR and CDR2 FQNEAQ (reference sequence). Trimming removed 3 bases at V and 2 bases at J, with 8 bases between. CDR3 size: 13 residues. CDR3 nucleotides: TGTGCCAGCAGCTTCGAGGGTCCCTACGAGCAGTACTTC. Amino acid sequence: CASSFEGPYEQYF.

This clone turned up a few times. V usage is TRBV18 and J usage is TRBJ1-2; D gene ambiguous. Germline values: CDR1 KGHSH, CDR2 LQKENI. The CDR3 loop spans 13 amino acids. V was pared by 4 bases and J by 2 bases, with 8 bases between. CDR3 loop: CASSHTLNYGYTF. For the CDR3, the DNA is TGTGCCAGCTCACACACACTGAACTATGGCTACACCTTC.

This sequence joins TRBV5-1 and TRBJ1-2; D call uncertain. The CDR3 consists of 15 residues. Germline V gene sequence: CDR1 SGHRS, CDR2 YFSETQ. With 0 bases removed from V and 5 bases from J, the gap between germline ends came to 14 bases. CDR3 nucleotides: TGCGCCAGCAGCTTGGCCGAGCCGGGCTATTATGGCTACACCTTC. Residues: CASSLAEPGYYGYTF.

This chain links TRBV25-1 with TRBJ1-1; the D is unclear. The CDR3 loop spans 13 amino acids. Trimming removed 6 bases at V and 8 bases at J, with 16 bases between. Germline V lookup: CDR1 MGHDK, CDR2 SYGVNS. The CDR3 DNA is TGTGCCAGCAGCCCTTCGGGCGGGAGAGAAGCTTTCTTT. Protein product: CASSPSGGREAFF.

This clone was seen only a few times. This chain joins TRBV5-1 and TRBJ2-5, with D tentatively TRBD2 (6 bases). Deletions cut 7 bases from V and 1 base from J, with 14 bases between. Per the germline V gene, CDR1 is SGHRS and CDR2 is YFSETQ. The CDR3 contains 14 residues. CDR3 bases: TGCGCCAGCTCATCACCCGGGAGCCAAGAGACCCAGTACTTC. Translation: CASSSPGSQETQYF.